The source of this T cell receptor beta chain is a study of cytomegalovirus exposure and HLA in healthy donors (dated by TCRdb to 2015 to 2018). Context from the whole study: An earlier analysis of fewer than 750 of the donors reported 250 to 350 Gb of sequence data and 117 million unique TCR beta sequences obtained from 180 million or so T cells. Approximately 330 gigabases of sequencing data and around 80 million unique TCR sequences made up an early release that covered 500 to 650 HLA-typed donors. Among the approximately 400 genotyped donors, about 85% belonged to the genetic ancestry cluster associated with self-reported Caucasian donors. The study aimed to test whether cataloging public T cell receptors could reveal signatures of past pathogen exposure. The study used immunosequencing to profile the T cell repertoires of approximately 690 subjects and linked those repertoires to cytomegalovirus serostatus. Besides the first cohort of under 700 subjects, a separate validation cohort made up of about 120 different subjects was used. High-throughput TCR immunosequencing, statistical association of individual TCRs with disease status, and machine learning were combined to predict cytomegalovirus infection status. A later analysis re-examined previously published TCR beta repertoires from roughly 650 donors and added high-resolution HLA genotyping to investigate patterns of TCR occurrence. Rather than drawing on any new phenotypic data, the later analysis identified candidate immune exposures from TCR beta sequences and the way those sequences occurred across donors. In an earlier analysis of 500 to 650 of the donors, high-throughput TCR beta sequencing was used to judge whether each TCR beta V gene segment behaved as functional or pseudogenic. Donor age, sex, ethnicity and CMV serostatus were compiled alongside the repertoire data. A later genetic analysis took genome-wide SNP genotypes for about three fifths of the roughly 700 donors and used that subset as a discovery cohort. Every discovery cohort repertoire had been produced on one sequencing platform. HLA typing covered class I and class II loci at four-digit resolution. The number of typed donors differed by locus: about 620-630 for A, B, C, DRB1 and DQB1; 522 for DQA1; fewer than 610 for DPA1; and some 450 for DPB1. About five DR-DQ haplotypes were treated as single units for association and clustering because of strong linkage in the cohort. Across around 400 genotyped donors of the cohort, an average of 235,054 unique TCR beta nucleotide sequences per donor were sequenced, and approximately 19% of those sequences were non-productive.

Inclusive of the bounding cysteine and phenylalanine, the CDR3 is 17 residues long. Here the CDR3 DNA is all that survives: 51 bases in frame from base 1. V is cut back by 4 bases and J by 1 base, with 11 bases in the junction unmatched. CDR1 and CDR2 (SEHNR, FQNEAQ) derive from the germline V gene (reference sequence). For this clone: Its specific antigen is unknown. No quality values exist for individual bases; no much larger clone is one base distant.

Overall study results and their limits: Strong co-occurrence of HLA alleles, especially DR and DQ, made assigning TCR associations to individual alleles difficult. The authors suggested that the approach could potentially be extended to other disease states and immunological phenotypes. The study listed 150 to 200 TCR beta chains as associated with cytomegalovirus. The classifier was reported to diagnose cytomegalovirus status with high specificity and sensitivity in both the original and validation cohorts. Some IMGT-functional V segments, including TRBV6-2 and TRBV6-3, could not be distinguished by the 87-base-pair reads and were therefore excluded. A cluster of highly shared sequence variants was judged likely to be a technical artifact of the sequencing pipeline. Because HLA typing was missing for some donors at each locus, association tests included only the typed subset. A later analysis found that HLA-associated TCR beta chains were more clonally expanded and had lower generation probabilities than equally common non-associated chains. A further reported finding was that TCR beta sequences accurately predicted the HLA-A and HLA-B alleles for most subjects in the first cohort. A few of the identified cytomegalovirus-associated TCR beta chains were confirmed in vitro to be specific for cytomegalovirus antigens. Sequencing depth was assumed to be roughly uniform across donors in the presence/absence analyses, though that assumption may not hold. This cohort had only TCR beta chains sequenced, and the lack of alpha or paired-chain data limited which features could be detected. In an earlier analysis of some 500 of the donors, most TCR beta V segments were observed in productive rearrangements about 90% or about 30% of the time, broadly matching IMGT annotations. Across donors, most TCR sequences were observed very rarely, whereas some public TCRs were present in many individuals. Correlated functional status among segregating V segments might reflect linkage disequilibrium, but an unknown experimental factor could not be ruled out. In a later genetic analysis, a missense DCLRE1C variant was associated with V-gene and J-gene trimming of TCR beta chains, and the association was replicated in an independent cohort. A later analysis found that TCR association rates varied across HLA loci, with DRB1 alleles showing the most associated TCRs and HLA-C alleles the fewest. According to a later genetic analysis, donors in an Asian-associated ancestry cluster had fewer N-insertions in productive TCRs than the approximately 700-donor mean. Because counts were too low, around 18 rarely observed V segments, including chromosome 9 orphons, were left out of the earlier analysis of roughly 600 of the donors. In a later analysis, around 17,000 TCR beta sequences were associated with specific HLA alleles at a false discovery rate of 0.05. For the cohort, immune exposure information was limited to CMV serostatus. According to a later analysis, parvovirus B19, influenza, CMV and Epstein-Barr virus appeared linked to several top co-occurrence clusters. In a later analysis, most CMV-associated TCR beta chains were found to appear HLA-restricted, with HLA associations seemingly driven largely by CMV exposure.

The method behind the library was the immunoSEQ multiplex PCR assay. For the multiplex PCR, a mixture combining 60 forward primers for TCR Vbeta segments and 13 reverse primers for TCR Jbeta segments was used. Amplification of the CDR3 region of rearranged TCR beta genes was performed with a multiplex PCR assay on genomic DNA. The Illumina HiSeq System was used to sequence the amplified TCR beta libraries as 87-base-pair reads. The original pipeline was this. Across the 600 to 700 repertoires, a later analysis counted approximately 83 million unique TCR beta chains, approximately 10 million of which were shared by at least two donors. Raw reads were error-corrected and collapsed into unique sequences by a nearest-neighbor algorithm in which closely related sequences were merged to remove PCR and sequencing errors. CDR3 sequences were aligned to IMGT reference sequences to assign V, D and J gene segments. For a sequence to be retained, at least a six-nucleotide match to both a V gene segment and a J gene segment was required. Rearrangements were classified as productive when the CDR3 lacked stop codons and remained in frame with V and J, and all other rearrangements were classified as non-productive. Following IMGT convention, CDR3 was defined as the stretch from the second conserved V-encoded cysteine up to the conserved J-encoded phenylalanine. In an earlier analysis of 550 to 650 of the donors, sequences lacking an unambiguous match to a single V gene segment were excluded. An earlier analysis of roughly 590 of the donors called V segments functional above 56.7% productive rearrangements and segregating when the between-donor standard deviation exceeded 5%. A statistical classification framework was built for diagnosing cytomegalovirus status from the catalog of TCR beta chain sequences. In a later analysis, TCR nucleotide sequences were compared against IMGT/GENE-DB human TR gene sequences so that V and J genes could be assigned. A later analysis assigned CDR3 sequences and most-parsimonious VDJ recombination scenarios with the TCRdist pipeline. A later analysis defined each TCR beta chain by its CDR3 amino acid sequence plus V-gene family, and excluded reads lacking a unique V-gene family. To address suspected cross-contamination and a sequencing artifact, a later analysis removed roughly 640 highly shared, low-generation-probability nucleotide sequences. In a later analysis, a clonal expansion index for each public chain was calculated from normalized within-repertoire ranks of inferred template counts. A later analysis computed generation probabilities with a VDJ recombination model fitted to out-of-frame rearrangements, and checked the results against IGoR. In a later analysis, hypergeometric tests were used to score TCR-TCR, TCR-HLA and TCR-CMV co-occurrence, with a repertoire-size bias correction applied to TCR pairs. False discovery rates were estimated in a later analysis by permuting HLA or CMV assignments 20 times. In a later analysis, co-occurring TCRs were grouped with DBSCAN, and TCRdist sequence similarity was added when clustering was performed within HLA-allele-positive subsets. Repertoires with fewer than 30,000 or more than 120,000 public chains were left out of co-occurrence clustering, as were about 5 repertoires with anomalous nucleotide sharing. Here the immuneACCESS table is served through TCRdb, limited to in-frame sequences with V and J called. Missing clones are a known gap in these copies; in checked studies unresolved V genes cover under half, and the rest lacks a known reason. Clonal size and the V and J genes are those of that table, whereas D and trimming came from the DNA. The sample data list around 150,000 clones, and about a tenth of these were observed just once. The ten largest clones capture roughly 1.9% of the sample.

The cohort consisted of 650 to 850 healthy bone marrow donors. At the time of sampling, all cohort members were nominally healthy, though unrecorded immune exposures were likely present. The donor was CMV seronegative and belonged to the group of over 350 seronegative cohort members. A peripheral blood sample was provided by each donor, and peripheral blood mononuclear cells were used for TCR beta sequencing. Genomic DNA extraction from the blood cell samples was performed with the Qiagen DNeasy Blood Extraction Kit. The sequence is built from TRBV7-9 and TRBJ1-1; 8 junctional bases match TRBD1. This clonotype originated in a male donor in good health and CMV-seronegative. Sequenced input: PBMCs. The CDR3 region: CASSSPPGQDPNTEAFF. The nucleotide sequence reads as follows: TGTGCCAGCAGCTCCCCTCCGGGACAGGACCCGAACACTGAAGCTTTCTTT.